This T cell receptor (beta chain) was recovered during a study of control samples from healthy donors and cancer patients. Clones were read by immunoSEQ multiplex PCR, and TCRdb kept only the in-frame ones, dropping some. The data hold about 130,000 clones, with about 90% observed a single time. Material: blood. This sequence was found in a man in his late teens or twenties in good health.

The CDR3 reads CASSESRAPSSYNEQFF. In DNA form, the CDR3 reads TGTGCCAGCAGTGAATCTCGAGCTCCCAGCTCCTACAATGAGCAGTTCTTC. The V and J genes are TRBV25-1 and TRBJ2-1; D remains ambiguous. The length of the CDR3 is 17 residues. CDR1 and CDR2 (germline): MGHDK, SYGVNS. V lost 1 base and J 0 bases, leaving 13 bases between the germline ends.